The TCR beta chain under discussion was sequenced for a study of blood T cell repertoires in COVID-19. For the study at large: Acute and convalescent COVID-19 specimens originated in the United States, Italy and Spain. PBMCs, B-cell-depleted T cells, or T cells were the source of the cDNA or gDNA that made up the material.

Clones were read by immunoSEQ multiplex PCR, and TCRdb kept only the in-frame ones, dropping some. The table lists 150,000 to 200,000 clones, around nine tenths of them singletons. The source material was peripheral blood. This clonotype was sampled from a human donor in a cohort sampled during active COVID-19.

Written as DNA, the CDR3 is TGTGCCAGCAGCCAAGTCCAGGGAGGTTCACCCCTCCACTTT. Residues: CASSQVQGGSPLHF. The chain employs TRBV3-1 (or the pseudogene TRBV3-2) and TRBJ1-6, with a possible D match to TRBD1 (5 bases). Germline V gene lookup returns CDR1 LGHDT and CDR2 YNNKEL (reference sequence). Trimming took off 1 base at V and 9 bases at J, with 10 bases between the two ends. This CDR3 region has 14 residues.